Below are 8 T cell receptor beta chains sequenced from a single sample in a study of blood T cell repertoires in COVID-19. TCRdb's table, derived via immunoSEQ multiplex PCR, lists solely in-frame clones and lacks some. Of approximately 300,000 clones listed, about 90% are singletons. The material sequenced was peripheral blood. The receptor set was obtained from a young man who had recovered from COVID-19.

The gene calls are TRBV18 and TRBJ2-1; tentative D call: TRBD1 (6 bases). CDR3 size: 12 residues. Deletions cut 5 bases from V and 7 bases from J, with 9 bases between. CDR1 and CDR2 (germline): KGHSH, LQKENI. The CDR3 reads CASSTQGNEQFF. The CDR3 region has the DNA TGTGCCAGCTCAACCCAGGGGAATGAGCAGTTCTTC.

CDR3 region: CSVGGQGMSEAFF. The DNA for the CDR3 is TGCAGCGTTGGGGGACAGGGGATGTCTGAAGCTTTCTTT. The chain has TRBV29-1 and TRBJ1-1; TRBD1 aligns across 10 bases. From germline, CDR1 is SQVTM and CDR2 ANQGSEA. The CDR3 is made up of 13 amino acids. The V segment lost 4 bases and the J segment 6 bases; nucleotides outside the gene matches: 5.

The gene calls are TRBV6-2 or TRBV6-3 and TRBJ1-1; 8 bases fit TRBD1. The CDR3 length is 12 residues. The germline gives CDR1 MNHEY, CDR2 SVGEGT. J gave up 8 bases and V 5 bases, and 4 bases lay outside the gene matches. The CDR3 protein is CASSQGAWEAFF. In nucleotides, the CDR3 is TGTGCCAGCAGTCAGGGGGCTTGGGAAGCTTTCTTT.

J is TRBJ1-4 and V is TRBV5-1; D might be TRBD1 (5 bases). V was trimmed by 3 bases and J by 3 bases, leaving 9 bases between them. This CDR3 spans 14 amino acids. Germline-derived CDR1 and CDR2 are SGHRS and YFSETQ. CDR3 bases: TGCGCCAGCAGCTCACCGGGGGCTAATGAAAAACTGTTTTTT. This codes for CASSSPGANEKLFF.

This clone was observed a single time. Other DNA sequences in the sample encode the same CDR3. The chain couples TRBV27 to TRBJ2-7, with TRBD1 matching 8 bases. From germline, CDR1 is MNHEY and CDR2 SMNVEV (reference sequence). V shed 5 bases and J 2 bases; nucleotides not matched to a gene: 5. This CDR3 contains 14 residues. CDR3 sequence reads: CASSGTGGTYEQYF. CDR3 sequence (DNA): TGTGCCAGCAGTGGAACAGGGGGTACCTACGAGCAGTACTTC.

This chain uses TRBV20-1 with TRBJ2-3, with D perhaps matching TRBD1 (6 bases). Germline-derived CDR1 and CDR2 are DFQATT and SNEGSKA (reference sequence). V lost 3 bases to trimming and J lost 0 bases, with 16 bases between them. CDR3 length: 16 residues. CDR3 nucleotide sequence: TGCAGTGCTAGTCCCTACGGACAGTTTAGCACAGATACGCAGTATTTT. It specifies CSASPYGQFSTDTQYF.

This chain uses TRBV6-1 with TRBJ1-6, with D unclear. The length of the CDR3 is 15 residues. Looked up from germline, CDR1 is MNHNS and CDR2 is SASEGT. The V gene lost 0 bases and the J gene lost 5 bases, with 8 bases spanning the gap. The CDR3, as DNA: TGTGCCAGCAGTGAAGCGGGAGTGAATAATTCACCCCTCCACTTT. It translates to CASSEAGVNNSPLHF.

Only a few counts were recorded for this clone. The rearrangement uses TRBV19 and TRBJ1-6, with 7 bases lining up with TRBD1. The CDR3 totals 17 residues. Germline assignment: CDR1 LNHDA and CDR2 SQIVND (reference sequence). The trim removed 10 bases at V and 0 bases at J, leaving 12 bases unmatched. The CDR3 protein is CATQDRRGSSYNSPLHF. The DNA for the CDR3 is TGTGCCACCCAGGACAGGAGGGGGAGCTCCTATAATTCACCCCTCCACTTT.